This is a list of T cell receptor beta chains from one sample in a study of Ad26.COV2.S vaccination and SARS-CoV-2 variants. Sequencing was performed with immunoSEQ multiplex PCR; in TCRdb, only in-frame clones are kept and a portion is missing. Here the sample spans about 180,000 clones, around 90% being singletons. The material was peripheral blood, obtained after recovery from COVID-19. Every receptor here comes from a human donor who had recovered from COVID-19. Each CDR3 is given with its conserved first and last residue. The order of the fields is J gene, D gene, V gene, clone size, CDR3 protein, CDR3 DNA. The D gene is left open where the match is weak. Only some rows state a clone size, as once, few, many or a class for expanded clones.

>TRBJ1-5|-|TRBV12-3/TRBV12-4|few
CASSLDGYQPQHF
TGTGCCAGCAGTTTAGATGGTTATCAGCCCCAGCATTTT
>TRBJ2-7|-|TRBV14|-
CASSRGVGASEQYF
TGTGCCAGCAGTCGGGGCGTAGGGGCCTCCGAGCAGTACTTC
>TRBJ2-6|-|TRBV19|-
CASTGPPGANVLTF
TGTGCCTCCACAGGGCCTCCTGGGGCCAACGTCCTGACTTTC
>TRBJ2-2|TRBD1|TRBV11-2|-
CASSPGTAGELFF
TGTGCCAGCAGCCCCGGGACAGCTGGGGAGCTGTTTTTT
>TRBJ2-7|TRBD1|TRBV29-1|-
CSAVKTGTHEQYF
TGCAGCGCAGTCAAGACAGGGACCCACGAGCAGTACTTC
>TRBJ2-2|-|TRBV7-2|-
CASSLAGPPGELFF
TGTGCCAGCAGCTTAGCAGGGCCCCCCGGGGAGCTGTTTTTT
>TRBJ2-1|TRBD2|TRBV7-8|once
CASSLGRWTSGGAYNEQFF
TGTGCCAGCAGCTTAGGACGTTGGACTAGCGGGGGTGCGTACAATGAGCAGTTCTTC
>TRBJ2-7|-|TRBV9|-
CASSVGGSYEQYF
TGTGCCAGCAGCGTGGGGGGTTCCTACGAGCAGTACTTC
>TRBJ1-1|-|TRBV5-6|-
CASSLGSSVETFF
TGTGCCAGCAGCTTGGGCAGCTCAGTTGAGACTTTCTTT
>TRBJ2-5|-|TRBV4-2|-
CASSQDRGAEETQYF
TGTGCCAGCAGCCAAGATCGGGGAGCGGAAGAGACCCAGTACTTC
>TRBJ1-6|-|TRBV5-4|-
CASSYDRYSPLHF
TGTGCCAGCAGCTATGACAGATATTCACCCCTCCACTTT
>TRBJ1-2|-|TRBV5-1|-
CASGGGADYGYTF
TGCGCCAGCGGCGGGGGGGCGGACTATGGCTACACCTTC
>TRBJ1-3|-|TRBV5-4|-
CASSLFGVSGNTIYF
TGTGCCAGCAGCTTGTTCGGCGTCTCTGGAAACACCATATATTTT
>TRBJ2-2|TRBD2|TRBV7-9|once
CASSWALAGTGELFF
TGTGCCAGCAGCTGGGCACTAGCGGGCACGGGGGAGCTGTTTTTT
>TRBJ2-1|-|TRBV28|-
CASSFGGGPGYNEQFF
TGTGCCAGCAGTTTTGGGGGGGGGCCTGGTTACAATGAGCAGTTCTTC
>TRBJ1-4|-|TRBV12-2|-
CASRLADRRGGGFEKLFF
TGTGCAAGTCGCTTAGCGGATCGGCGAGGAGGAGGGTTTGAAAAACTGTTTTTT
>TRBJ2-1|TRBD1|TRBV14|-
CASSHIPGQGDNEQFF
TGTGCCAGCAGCCATATACCGGGACAGGGCGACAATGAGCAGTTCTTC
>TRBJ2-3|TRBD2|TRBV18|-
CASSPPTSADTQYF
TGTGCCAGCTCACCTCCTACTAGCGCCGATACGCAGTATTTT
>TRBJ1-3|-|TRBV28|few
CASTVARSGRSGNTIYF
TGTGCCAGCACCGTGGCAAGGTCGGGGCGCTCTGGAAACACCATATATTTT
>TRBJ2-5|-|TRBV11-2|-
CASSARRDEQTQYF
TGTGCCAGCAGCGCGCGAAGGGACGAACAGACCCAGTACTTC
>TRBJ2-5|-|TRBV18|-
CASSPPVQETQYF
TGTGCCAGCTCACCACCGGTCCAAGAGACCCAGTACTTC
>TRBJ1-2|TRBD1|TRBV5-4|-
CASSLEGTGNYGYTF
TGTGCCAGCAGCTTGGAAGGGACAGGAAATTATGGCTACACCTTC
>TRBJ1-5|-|TRBV30|-
CAWSAVAGRSNQPQHF
TGTGCCTGGAGTGCCGTCGCGGGCAGGAGCAATCAGCCCCAGCATTTT
>TRBJ2-3|TRBD1|TRBV3-1/TRBV3-2|-
CASSQAGGAGTDTQYF
TGTGCCAGCAGCCAGGCAGGGGGCGCTGGGACAGATACGCAGTATTTT
>TRBJ2-3|-|TRBV9|-
CASSVAGGTGADTQYF
TGTGCCAGCAGCGTAGCGGGAGGTACAGGGGCAGATACGCAGTATTTT
>TRBJ2-2|-|TRBV2|-
CASSEGETGELFF
TGTGCCAGCAGTGAAGGGGAGACCGGGGAGCTGTTTTTT
>TRBJ2-2|TRBD2|TRBV2|-
CASIWTSGGANTGELFF
TGTGCCAGCATCTGGACTAGCGGGGGGGCGAACACCGGGGAGCTGTTTTTT
>TRBJ2-5|TRBD2|TRBV5-1|-
CASSDVSGGASETQYF
TGCGCCAGCAGCGACGTAAGCGGGGGGGCCTCAGAGACCCAGTACTTC
>TRBJ1-6|TRBD1|TRBV19|-
CASSVGQATAYNSPLHF
TGTGCCAGTAGTGTAGGACAGGCAACGGCCTATAATTCACCCCTCCACTTT
>TRBJ2-1|-|TRBV9|-
CASSVPAENEQFF
TGTGCCAGCAGCGTACCGGCCGAGAATGAGCAGTTCTTC
>TRBJ1-1|-|TRBV27|-
CASKSQIPNTEAFF
TGTGCCAGCAAGTCACAGATTCCGAACACTGAAGCTTTCTTT
>TRBJ2-1|-|TRBV5-1|-
CASSLVWRANEQFF
TGCGCCAGCAGCTTGGTTTGGAGGGCCAATGAGCAGTTCTTC
>TRBJ2-7|-|TRBV27|-
CASSYGGAGIYEQYF
TGTGCCAGCAGTTACGGGGGCGCGGGCATCTACGAGCAGTACTTC
>TRBJ2-5|-|TRBV28|-
CASSLPGVWGETQYF
TGTGCCAGCAGTTTACCCGGGGTCTGGGGGGAGACCCAGTACTTC
>TRBJ1-5|-|TRBV4-1|-
CASSQESSRGARNQPQHF
TGCGCCAGCAGCCAAGAGAGTTCTCGGGGGGCGCGCAATCAGCCCCAGCATTTT
>TRBJ2-1|TRBD1|TRBV3-1/TRBV3-2|-
CASSQVRGTGGSEQFF
TGTGCCAGCAGCCAAGTTAGGGGGACAGGGGGAAGTGAGCAGTTCTTC
>TRBJ2-1|-|TRBV10-3|-
CAISGTSTLSEQFF
TGTGCCATCAGCGGAACTAGCACACTATCTGAGCAGTTCTTC
>TRBJ1-5|-|TRBV13|-
CASSLEGPSNQPQHF
TGTGCCAGCAGCTTAGAAGGCCCGAGCAATCAGCCCCAGCATTTT
>TRBJ2-1|-|TRBV7-2|-
CASRTGGEQFF
TGTGCCAGCAGGACCGGGGGTGAGCAGTTCTTC
>TRBJ2-7|-|TRBV3-1/TRBV3-2|-
CASSKPGRRAYEQYF
TGTGCCAGCAGCAAGCCGGGACGTAGGGCCTACGAGCAGTACTTC
>TRBJ2-7|-|TRBV30|-
CAWKNLGTAVTYEQYF
TGTGCCTGGAAAAATCTCGGGACCGCCGTCACTTACGAGCAGTACTTC
>TRBJ1-3|TRBD1|TRBV19|few
CASQQGTGPSGNTIYF
TGTGCCAGCCAACAGGGGACGGGTCCCTCTGGAAACACCATATATTTT
>TRBJ2-3|-|TRBV5-1|-
CASRPGTLSTDTQYF
TGCGCCAGCAGGCCCGGGACTCTCTCCACAGATACGCAGTATTTT
>TRBJ2-5|-|TRBV27|-
CASSQQGKETQYF
TGTGCCAGCAGTCAGCAGGGTAAAGAGACCCAGTACTTC
>TRBJ2-7|-|TRBV5-4|-
CASSPTGKKSYEQYF
TGTGCCAGCAGCCCAACAGGGAAAAAGTCCTACGAGCAGTACTTC
>TRBJ1-2|-|TRBV12-3/TRBV12-4|-
CASSKRNGYTF
TGTGCCAGCAGTAAGAGAAACGGCTACACCTTC
>TRBJ2-7|TRBD2|TRBV6-5|once
CAAAREATYEQYF
TGTGCCGCAGCACGGGAGGCCACCTACGAGCAGTACTTC
>TRBJ2-1|TRBD2|TRBV14|-
CASSWGLAGVYNEQFF
TGTGCCAGCAGCTGGGGACTAGCGGGAGTCTACAATGAGCAGTTCTTC
>TRBJ1-2|TRBD1|TRBV6-4|-
CASSPGTGGWYGYTF
TGTGCCAGCAGTCCCGGGACAGGGGGCTGGTATGGCTACACCTTC
>TRBJ2-7|TRBD1|TRBV4-1|-
CASSLGTGGGGTYEQYF
TGCGCCAGCAGCCTTGGGACAGGGGGTGGAGGGACCTACGAGCAGTACTTC
>TRBJ2-1|-|TRBV10-3|once
CAISEPNEQFF
TGTGCCATCAGTGAGCCGAATGAGCAGTTCTTC
>TRBJ1-1|-|TRBV19|few
CASSIPGRNTEAFF
TGTGCCAGTAGTATCCCAGGGCGGAACACTGAAGCTTTCTTT
>TRBJ2-7|-|TRBV4-1|-
CASSLPPIRIRHYEQYF
TGCGCCAGCAGCCTCCCCCCAATTCGGATCCGCCACTACGAGCAGTACTTC
>TRBJ1-1|-|TRBV19|-
CASSQMDTEAFF
TGTGCCAGTAGTCAAATGGACACTGAAGCTTTCTTT
>TRBJ1-1|-|TRBV15|-
CATSRDAANTEAFF
TGTGCCACCAGCAGAGATGCAGCGAACACTGAAGCTTTCTTT
>TRBJ2-5|-|TRBV14|-
CASSLKNRETQYF
TGTGCCAGCAGCTTAAAGAACCGGGAGACCCAGTACTTC